The present TCR beta chain was sequenced within a study of blood T cell repertoires in COVID-19. Sequencing was performed with immunoSEQ multiplex PCR; in TCRdb, only in-frame clones are kept and a portion is missing. The sample shows fewer than 350,000 clones, roughly 93% of them seen only once. The germline V gene has CDR1 GTSNPN and CDR2 SVGIG (reference sequence). V lost 3 bases to trimming and J lost 5 bases, with 10 bases between them. This CDR3 has 13 amino acids. Specimen: PBMCs or T cells enriched from blood (not recorded which). The rearrangement uses TRBV30 and TRBJ1-4; unclear D gene. The sequence was obtained from a woman aged 40 to 50 with acute COVID-19. Here the CDR3 reads CAWRSGENEKLFF. The CDR3 DNA reads TGTGCCTGGAGGTCAGGTGAAAATGAAAAACTGTTTTTT.